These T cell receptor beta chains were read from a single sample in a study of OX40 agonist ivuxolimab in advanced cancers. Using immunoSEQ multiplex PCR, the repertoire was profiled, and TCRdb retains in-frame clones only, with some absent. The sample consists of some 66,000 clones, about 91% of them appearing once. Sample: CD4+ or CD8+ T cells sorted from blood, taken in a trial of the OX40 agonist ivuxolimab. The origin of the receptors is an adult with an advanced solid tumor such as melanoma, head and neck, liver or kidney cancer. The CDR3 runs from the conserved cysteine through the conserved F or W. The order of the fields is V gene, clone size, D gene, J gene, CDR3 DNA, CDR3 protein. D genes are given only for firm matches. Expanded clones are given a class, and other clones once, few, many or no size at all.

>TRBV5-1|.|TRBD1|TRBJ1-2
TGCGCCAGCAGCTTGAGATCAGGGGGCGCTAACTATGGCTACACCTTC
CASSLRSGGANYGYTF
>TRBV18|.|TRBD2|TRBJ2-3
TGTGCCAGCTCACCACTAAGGACTAGCAGTGTAGAAGATACGCAGTATTTT
CASSPLRTSSVEDTQYF
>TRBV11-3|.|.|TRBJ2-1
TGTGCCAGCAGCCCCCGGCGGGGCTCCTACAATGAGCAGTTCTTC
CASSPRRGSYNEQFF
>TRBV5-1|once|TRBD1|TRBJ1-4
TGCGCCAGCAGCTCCCTGGGACAGTTTAATGAAAAACTGTTTTTT
CASSSLGQFNEKLFF
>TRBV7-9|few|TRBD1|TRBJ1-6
TGTGCCAGCAGCAACCGGGACAGGGGATCACCCCTCCACTTT
CASSNRDRGSPLHF
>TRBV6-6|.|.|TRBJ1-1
TGTGCCAGCAGTTACAGGTACACTGAAGCTTTCTTT
CASSYRYTEAFF
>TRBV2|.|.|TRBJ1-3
TGTGCCAGCAGTGAAGTAGACAGACCTGGAAACACCATATATTTT
CASSEVDRPGNTIYF
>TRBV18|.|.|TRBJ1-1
TGTGCCAGCTCACAAGAGCAGGTCGGGGACACTGAAGCTTTCTTT
CASSQEQVGDTEAFF
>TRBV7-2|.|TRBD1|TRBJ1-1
TGTGCCAGCAGCTTGGGCGGACAGGGTTTGACTGAAGCTTTCTTT
CASSLGGQGLTEAFF
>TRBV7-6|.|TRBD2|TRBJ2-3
TGTGCCAGCAGACTAAGCGGGGGGACGCAGTATTTT
CASRLSGGTQYF
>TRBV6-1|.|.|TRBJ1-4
TGTGCCAGCAGGGAAGGGGGGGCTGGAGAAAAACTGTTTTTT
CASREGGAGEKLFF
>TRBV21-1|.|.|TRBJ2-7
TGTGCCAGCAGCACCGATCAGGGCTACGAGCAGTACTTC
CASSTDQGYEQYF
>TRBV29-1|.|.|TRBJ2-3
TGCAGCGTTGAAGATCGGCGAGGCAGCAACACAGATACGCAGTATTTT
CSVEDRRGSNTDTQYF
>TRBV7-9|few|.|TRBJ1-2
TGTGCCAGCACCAACGCCGGGGGCTACACCTTC
CASTNAGGYTF
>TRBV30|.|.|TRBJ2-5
TGTGCCTGGAGCCCCATCGCGGGACAGTTTTGGGAGACCCAGTACTTC
CAWSPIAGQFWETQYF
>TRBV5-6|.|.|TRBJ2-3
TGTGCCAGCAGCTTGGGCAGGGGGGGCACAGATACGCAGTATTTT
CASSLGRGGTDTQYF
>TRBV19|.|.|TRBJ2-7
TGTGCCAGTGATCTTAGGGGGGTCATCGACTACGAGCAGTACTTC
CASDLRGVIDYEQYF
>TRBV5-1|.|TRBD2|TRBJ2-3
TGCGCCAGCAGCCCGGGACTAGCGGGTGGAGATACGCAGTATTTT
CASSPGLAGGDTQYF
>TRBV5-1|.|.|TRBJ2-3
TGCGCCAGCAGCAAAGGGGACGTCACAGATACGCAGTATTTT
CASSKGDVTDTQYF
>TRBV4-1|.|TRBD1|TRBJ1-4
TGCGCCAGCACCCGGACAGGGGCTCGGGGTGAAAAACTGTTTTTT
CASTRTGARGEKLFF
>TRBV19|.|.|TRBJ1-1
TGTGCCAGTAGTATACAGTTGAACACTGAAGCTTTCTTT
CASSIQLNTEAFF
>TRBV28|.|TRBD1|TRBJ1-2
TGTGCCAGCAGTGCCACGGGACAGGTGGGCTATGGCTACACCTTC
CASSATGQVGYGYTF